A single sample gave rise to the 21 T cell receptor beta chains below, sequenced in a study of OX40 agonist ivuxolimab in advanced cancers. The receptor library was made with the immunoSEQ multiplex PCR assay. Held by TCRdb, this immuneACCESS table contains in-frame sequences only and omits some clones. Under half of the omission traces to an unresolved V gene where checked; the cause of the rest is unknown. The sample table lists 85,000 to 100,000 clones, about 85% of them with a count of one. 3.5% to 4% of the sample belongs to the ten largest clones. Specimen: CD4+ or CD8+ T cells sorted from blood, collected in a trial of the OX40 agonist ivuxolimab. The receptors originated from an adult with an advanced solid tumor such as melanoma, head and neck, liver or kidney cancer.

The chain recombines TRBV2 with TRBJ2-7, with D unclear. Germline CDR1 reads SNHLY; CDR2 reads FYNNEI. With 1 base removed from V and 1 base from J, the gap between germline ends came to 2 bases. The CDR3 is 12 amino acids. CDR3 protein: CASSEESYEQYF. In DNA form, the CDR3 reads TGTGCCAGCAGTGAAGAATCCTACGAGCAGTACTTC.

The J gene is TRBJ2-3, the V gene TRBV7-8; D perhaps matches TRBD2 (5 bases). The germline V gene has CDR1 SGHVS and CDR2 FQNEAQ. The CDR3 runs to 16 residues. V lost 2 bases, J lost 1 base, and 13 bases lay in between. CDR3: CASSLFLAEGTDTQYF. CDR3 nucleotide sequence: TGTGCCAGCAGCTTATTTCTTGCGGAGGGCACAGATACGCAGTATTTT.

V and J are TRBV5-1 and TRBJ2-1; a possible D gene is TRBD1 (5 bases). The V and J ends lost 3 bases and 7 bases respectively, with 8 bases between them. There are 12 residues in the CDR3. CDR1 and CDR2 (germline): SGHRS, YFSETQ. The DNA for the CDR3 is TGCGCCAGCAGCTCCCAGGGTAATGAGCAGTTCTTC. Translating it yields CASSSQGNEQFF.

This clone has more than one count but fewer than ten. CDR3 nucleotides: TGTGCCAGCAGCTTATCAGCGGGAAATGCCTACAATGAGCAGTTCTTC. This encodes CASSLSAGNAYNEQFF. The chain couples TRBV7-3 to TRBJ2-1; 7 nucleotides agree with TRBD2. The length of the CDR3 is 16 residues. Germline V CDR1 and CDR2: SGHTA, FQGTGA. V was pared by 2 bases and J by 2 bases, with 6 bases of the junction left unmatched.

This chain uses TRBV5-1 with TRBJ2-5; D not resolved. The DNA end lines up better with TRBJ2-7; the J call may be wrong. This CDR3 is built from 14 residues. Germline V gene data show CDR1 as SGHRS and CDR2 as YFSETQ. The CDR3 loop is CASNPSTGAYEQYF. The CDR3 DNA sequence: TGCGCCAGCAACCCCTCCACGGGCGCCTACGAGCAGTACTTC.

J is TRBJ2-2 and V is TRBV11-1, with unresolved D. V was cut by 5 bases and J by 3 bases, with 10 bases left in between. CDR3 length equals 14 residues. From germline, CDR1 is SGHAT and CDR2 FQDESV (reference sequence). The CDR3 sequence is CASSPPLDTGELFF. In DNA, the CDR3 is TGTGCCAGCAGCCCCCCGTTGGACACCGGGGAGCTGTTTTTT. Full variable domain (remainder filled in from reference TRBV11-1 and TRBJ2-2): EAEVAQSPRYKITEKSQAVAFWCDPISGHATLYWYRQILGQGPELLVQFQDESVVDDSQLPKDRFSAERLKGVDSTLKIQPAELGDSAMYLCASSPPLDTGELFFGEGSRLTVL.

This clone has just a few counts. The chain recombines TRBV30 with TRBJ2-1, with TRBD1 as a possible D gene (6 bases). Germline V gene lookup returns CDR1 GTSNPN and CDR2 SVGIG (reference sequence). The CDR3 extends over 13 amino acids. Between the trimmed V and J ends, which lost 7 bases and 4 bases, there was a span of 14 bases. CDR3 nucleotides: TGTGCCTTCCACCGGGACACATACAATGAGCAGTTCTTC. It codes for CAFHRDTYNEQFF.

The CDR3 loop reads CASSPPGTGSRGYTF. The CDR3 DNA is TGTGCCAGCTCACCTCCCGGGACAGGCTCTCGCGGCTACACCTTC. The gene calls are TRBV18 and TRBJ1-2; 8 nucleotides line up with TRBD1. The CDR3 contains 15 residues. Germline CDR1 and CDR2: KGHSH and LQKENI. J was trimmed by 8 bases and V by 3 bases; bases with no gene match: 11.

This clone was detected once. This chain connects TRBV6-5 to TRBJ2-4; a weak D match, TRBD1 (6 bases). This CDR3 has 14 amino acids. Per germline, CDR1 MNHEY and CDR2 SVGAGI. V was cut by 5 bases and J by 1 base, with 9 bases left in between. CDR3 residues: CASSQDSAKNIQYF. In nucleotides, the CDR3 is TGTGCCAGCAGTCAGGACAGTGCCAAAAACATTCAGTACTTC.

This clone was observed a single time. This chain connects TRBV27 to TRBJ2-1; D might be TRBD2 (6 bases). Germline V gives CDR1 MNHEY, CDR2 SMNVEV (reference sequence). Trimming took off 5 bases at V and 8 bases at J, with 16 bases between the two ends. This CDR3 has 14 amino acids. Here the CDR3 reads CASSRDLAGDEQFF. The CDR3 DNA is TGTGCCAGCAGTAGGGACTTGGCTGGGGATGAGCAGTTCTTC.

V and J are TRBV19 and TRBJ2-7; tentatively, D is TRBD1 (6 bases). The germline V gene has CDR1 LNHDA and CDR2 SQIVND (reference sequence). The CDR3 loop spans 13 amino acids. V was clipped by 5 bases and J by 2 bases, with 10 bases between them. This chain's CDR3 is CASSVDRAYEQYF. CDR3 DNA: TGTGCCAGTAGTGTGGACAGAGCCTACGAGCAGTACTTC.

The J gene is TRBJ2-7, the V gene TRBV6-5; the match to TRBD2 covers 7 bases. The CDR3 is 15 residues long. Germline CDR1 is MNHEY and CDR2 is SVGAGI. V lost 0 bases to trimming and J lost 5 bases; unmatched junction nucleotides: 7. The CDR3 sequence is CASSYSWVAGDEQYF. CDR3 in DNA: TGTGCCAGCAGTTACTCATGGGTAGCGGGTGACGAGCAGTACTTC.

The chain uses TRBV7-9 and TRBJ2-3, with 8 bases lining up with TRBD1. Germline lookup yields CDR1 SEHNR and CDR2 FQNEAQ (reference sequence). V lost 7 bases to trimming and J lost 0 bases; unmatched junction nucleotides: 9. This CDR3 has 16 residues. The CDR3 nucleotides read TGTGCCAGCAAGACCCGACAGGGGACTAGCACAGATACGCAGTATTTT. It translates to CASKTRQGTSTDTQYF.

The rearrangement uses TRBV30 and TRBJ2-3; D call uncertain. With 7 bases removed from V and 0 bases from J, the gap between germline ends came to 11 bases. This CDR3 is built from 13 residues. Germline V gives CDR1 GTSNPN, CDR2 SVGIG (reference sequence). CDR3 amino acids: CALPGLSTDTQYF. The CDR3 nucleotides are TGTGCCTTGCCTGGGTTGAGCACAGATACGCAGTATTTT.

The CDR3 nucleotides are TGTGCCAGCAGCTTAGTATCCGGGCTAGCCAAAAACATTCAGTACTTC. Translated: CASSLVSGLAKNIQYF. The rearrangement links TRBV7-2 to TRBJ2-4; no clear D. The CDR3 has 16 amino acids. The germline V gene encodes CDR1 SGHTA and CDR2 FQGNSA. Between the trimmed V and J ends, which lost 1 base and 0 bases, there was a span of 10 bases.

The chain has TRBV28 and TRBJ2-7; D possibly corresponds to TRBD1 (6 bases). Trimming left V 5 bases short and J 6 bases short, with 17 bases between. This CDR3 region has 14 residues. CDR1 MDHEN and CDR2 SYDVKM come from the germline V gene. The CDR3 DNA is TGTGCCAGCAGTATACAGGGTGATGGTGGCGAGCAGTACTTC. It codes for CASSIQGDGGEQYF.

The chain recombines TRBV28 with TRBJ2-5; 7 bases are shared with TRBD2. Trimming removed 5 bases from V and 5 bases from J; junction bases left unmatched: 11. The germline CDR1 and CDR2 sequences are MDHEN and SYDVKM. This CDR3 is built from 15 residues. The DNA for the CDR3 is TGTGCCAGCAGTCAGTGGGAGGGCCAGTCGGAGACCCAGTACTTC. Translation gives CASSQWEGQSETQYF.

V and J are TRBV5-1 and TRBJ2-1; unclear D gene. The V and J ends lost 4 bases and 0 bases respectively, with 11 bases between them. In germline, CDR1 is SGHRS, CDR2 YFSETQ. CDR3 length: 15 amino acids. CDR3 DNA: TGCGCCAGCAGCCCGGGCGATAGCTCCTACAATGAGCAGTTCTTC. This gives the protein CASSPGDSSYNEQFF.

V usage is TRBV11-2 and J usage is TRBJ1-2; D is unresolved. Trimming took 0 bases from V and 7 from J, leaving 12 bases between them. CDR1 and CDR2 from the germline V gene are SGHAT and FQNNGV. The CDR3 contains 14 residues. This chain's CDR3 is CASSLDLGLGGYTF. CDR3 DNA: TGTGCCAGCAGCTTAGACCTCGGTCTTGGTGGCTACACCTTC.

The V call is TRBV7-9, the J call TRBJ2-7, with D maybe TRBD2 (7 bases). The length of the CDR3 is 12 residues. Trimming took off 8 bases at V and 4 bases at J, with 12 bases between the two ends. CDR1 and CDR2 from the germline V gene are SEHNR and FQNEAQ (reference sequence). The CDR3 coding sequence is TGTGCCAGCGGGGGGAGGGGGTACGAGCAGTACTTC. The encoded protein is CASGGRGYEQYF.

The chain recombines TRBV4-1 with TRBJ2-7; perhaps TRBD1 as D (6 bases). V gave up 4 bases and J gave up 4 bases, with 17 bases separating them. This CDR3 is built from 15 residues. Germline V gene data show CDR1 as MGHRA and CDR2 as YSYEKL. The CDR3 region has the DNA TGCGCCAGCAGCCCAGGGGCCTTGCTTCCTTACGAGCAGTACTTC. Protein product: CASSPGALLPYEQYF.